This T cell receptor beta chain was documented in a study of T-cell memory formation after mild COVID-19. TCRdb reprocessed the 5' RACE reads via MiXCR and lists one record per CDR3 protein. The sample lists 35,000 to 45,000 distinct CDR3 sequences; under 7.5% were seen once. Trimming removed 5 bases at V and 3 bases at J, with 7 bases between. This CDR3 has 13 residues. Germline V gene data show CDR1 as KGHDR and CDR2 as SFDVKD. This chain uses TRBV24-1 with TRBJ2-4, with D possibly matching TRBD2 (6 bases). Sequencing was performed on PBMCs or a T cell subset sorted from them (not recorded which). This receptor was identified in a man aged 18 to 29 who had mild COVID-19 (a few samples of this study predate the infection). Cell type and time point are not known. CDR3 sequence reads: CATSAGSKNIQYF. The CDR3 nucleotides are TGTGCCACCAGTGCCGGGAGCAAAAACATTCAGTACTTC.